The sample holds many counts of the clone carrying this T cell receptor (beta chain). The CDR3 is made up of 13 amino acids. Looked up from germline, CDR1 is SGHVS and CDR2 is FQNEAQ. Trimming took 5 bases from V and 8 from J, leaving 14 bases between them. This sample was taken from a study of early T cells in non-severe SARS-CoV-2 infection. As part of library construction, unique molecular identifiers were attached to individual cDNA molecules. TCRdb reprocessed the 5' RACE reads with MiXCR, giving one entry per CDR3 protein. The data show roughly 45,000 distinct CDR3 sequences, around 4.6% seen once.

The sequenced material came from whole blood. The chain employs TRBV7-8 and TRBJ2-3; D gene ambiguous. The clonotype originates from an adult who was a healthcare worker with PCR-confirmed SARS-CoV-2 infection or an uninfected control (not recorded which). CDR3 sequence reads: CASSRPPKGTQYF. DNA for the CDR3: TGTGCCAGCAGCCGGCCACCCAAGGGTACGCAGTATTTT.